The T cell receptor beta chain described here comes from a study of blood T cell repertoires in COVID-19. As processed by the authors: Amplification with reference gene primers provided the estimates of nucleated cell counts. Libraries were prepared by immunoSEQ multiplex PCR; TCRdb keeps only in-frame clonotypes and omits some of them. From that table come the V and J calls and clone size; the DNA was used to work out D and trimming. The table includes about half a million clones, 80% to 90% detected once. This clone was seen only a few times. The CDR3 has 15 residues. J was trimmed by 2 bases and V by 2 bases; bases with no gene match: 7. Looked up from germline, CDR1 is SGHRS and CDR2 is YFSETQ.

This chain uses TRBV5-1 with TRBJ2-7; 7 nucleotides align to TRBD1. What was sequenced was peripheral blood. The TCR sequence derives from a human donor in a cohort sampled during active COVID-19. DNA for the CDR3: TGCGCCAGCAGCTTAAACCGGGACAGACCCTACGAGCAGTACTTC. Translating gives CASSLNRDRPYEQYF.